This is a list of T cell receptor beta chains from one sample in a study of T-cell memory formation after mild COVID-19. TCRdb re-called the 5' RACE reads with MiXCR, one entry per CDR3 protein. The sample includes approximately 560,000 distinct CDR3 sequences, 17% seen only once; the top ten take just over 8%. Specimen: PBMCs or a T cell subset sorted from them (not recorded which). These receptors all come from an adult woman who had mild COVID-19 (a few samples of this study predate the infection). Cell type and time point are not known. Both conserved end residues are part of each CDR3. Fields, in order: D gene, J gene, V gene, clone size, CDR3 DNA, CDR3 protein. A D gene is named only where the DNA matches it firmly. Not every row has a clone size; where given, it reads once, few, many or a size class.

d_call: -
j_call: TRBJ2-7
v_call: TRBV6-6
clone_size: few
cdr3_nt: TGTGCCAGCAGTTCTCGGGCGGGGGCCGTAGGCGAGCAGTACTTC
cdr3_aa: CASSSRAGAVGEQYF

d_call: TRBD1
j_call: TRBJ1-2
v_call: TRBV29-1
clone_size: -
cdr3_nt: TGCAGCGTTAGGGACAGCCCTAACTATGGCTACACCTTC
cdr3_aa: CSVRDSPNYGYTF

d_call: -
j_call: TRBJ2-7
v_call: TRBV6-2/TRBV6-3
clone_size: few
cdr3_nt: TGTGCCAGCAGACTGACCCAATCAAAGGGACTCGAGCAGTACTTC
cdr3_aa: CASRLTQSKGLEQYF

d_call: -
j_call: TRBJ2-4
v_call: TRBV12-3/TRBV12-4
clone_size: -
cdr3_nt: TGTGCCAGCAGTTTAGTCCCAAACCTAAAGTACTTC
cdr3_aa: CASSLVPNLKYF

d_call: TRBD1
j_call: TRBJ2-6
v_call: TRBV12-3/TRBV12-4
clone_size: -
cdr3_nt: TGTGCCAGCAGCTCAGGGGGCGCGAGGGCCAACGTCCTGACTTTC
cdr3_aa: CASSSGGARANVLTF

d_call: TRBD1
j_call: TRBJ1-6
v_call: TRBV7-2
clone_size: -
cdr3_nt: TGTGCCAGCAGCTCCCAGGGACAGTCTAATTCACCCCTCCACTTT
cdr3_aa: CASSSQGQSNSPLHF

d_call: TRBD1
j_call: TRBJ1-1
v_call: TRBV6-2/TRBV6-3
clone_size: few
cdr3_nt: TGTGCCAGCAGTTCGAAACAGGGGGCATGGGATGAAGCTTTCTTT
cdr3_aa: CASSSKQGAWDEAFF

d_call: TRBD2
j_call: TRBJ2-4
v_call: TRBV12-3/TRBV12-4
clone_size: many
cdr3_nt: TGTGCCAGCAGTCCGACTAGCGGGAGTAACATTCAGTACTTC
cdr3_aa: CASSPTSGSNIQYF

d_call: TRBD1
j_call: TRBJ2-1
v_call: TRBV18
clone_size: -
cdr3_nt: TGTGCCAGCTCGTTCGACAGGGACTCCTACAATGAGCAGTTCTTC
cdr3_aa: CASSFDRDSYNEQFF

d_call: TRBD1
j_call: TRBJ2-1
v_call: TRBV6-6
clone_size: -
cdr3_nt: TGTGCCAGCAGTTACTCGGGGGACAGCTCCTACAATGAGCAGTTCTTC
cdr3_aa: CASSYSGDSSYNEQFF

d_call: TRBD2
j_call: TRBJ2-1
v_call: TRBV5-1
clone_size: few
cdr3_nt: TGCGCCAGCAGCTTGGATGCGGGAGCCTCCTACAATGAGCAGTTCTTC
cdr3_aa: CASSLDAGASYNEQFF

d_call: -
j_call: TRBJ2-2
v_call: TRBV7-6
clone_size: few
cdr3_nt: TGTGCCAGCTCGGCGGGCAACACCGGGGAGCTGTTTTTT
cdr3_aa: CASSAGNTGELFF

d_call: -
j_call: TRBJ2-5
v_call: TRBV5-4
clone_size: -
cdr3_nt: TGTGCCAGCAGCGCCCCCTGGGGCGGGAAACAAGAGACCCAGTACTTC
cdr3_aa: CASSAPWGGKQETQYF

d_call: -
j_call: TRBJ2-1
v_call: TRBV4-3
clone_size: few
cdr3_nt: TGCGCCAGCAGCCAAGATTATGGGTTTTCAATCGCCTACAATGAGCAGTTCTTC
cdr3_aa: CASSQDYGFSIAYNEQFF

d_call: TRBD2
j_call: TRBJ2-2
v_call: TRBV12-3/TRBV12-4
clone_size: many
cdr3_nt: TGTGCCAGCAGTCGTAGCGGGAGTCTCGTGACCGGGGAGCTGTTTTTT
cdr3_aa: CASSRSGSLVTGELFF

d_call: -
j_call: TRBJ1-1
v_call: TRBV12-3/TRBV12-4
clone_size: few
cdr3_nt: TGTGCCAGCAGTTCCTTGCGGTCGAACACTGAAGCTTTCTTT
cdr3_aa: CASSSLRSNTEAFF

d_call: -
j_call: TRBJ1-5
v_call: TRBV3-1
clone_size: -
cdr3_nt: TGTGCCAGCAGCCAATCCGGCCACAGCAGTCAGCCCCAGCATTTT
cdr3_aa: CASSQSGHSSQPQHF

d_call: -
j_call: TRBJ1-1
v_call: TRBV5-1
clone_size: few
cdr3_nt: TGCGCCAGCAGCTTGGTTCAGGGAGGAGGGTCTGAAGCTTTCTTT
cdr3_aa: CASSLVQGGGSEAFF

d_call: TRBD1
j_call: TRBJ2-7
v_call: TRBV19
clone_size: many
cdr3_nt: TGTGCCAGTAGTCAAGGACAGGGGAAGGCCTACGAGCAGTACTTC
cdr3_aa: CASSQGQGKAYEQYF

d_call: TRBD1
j_call: TRBJ2-1
v_call: TRBV7-6
clone_size: -
cdr3_nt: TGTGCCAGCAGCTTTGTGGGGACAGGGACCAATGAGCAGTTCTTC
cdr3_aa: CASSFVGTGTNEQFF

d_call: -
j_call: TRBJ1-2
v_call: TRBV24-1
clone_size: few
cdr3_nt: TGTGCCACCAGTGATGGGGGGAACTATGGCTACACCTTC
cdr3_aa: CATSDGGNYGYTF

d_call: -
j_call: TRBJ1-2
v_call: TRBV20-1
clone_size: few
cdr3_nt: TGCAGTGCTTCCGTGGACCACTATGGCTACACCTTC
cdr3_aa: CSASVDHYGYTF

d_call: -
j_call: TRBJ2-2
v_call: TRBV18
clone_size: few
cdr3_nt: TGTGCCAGCTCACCCGACCGGAAAACCGGGGAGCTGTTTTTT
cdr3_aa: CASSPDRKTGELFF

d_call: -
j_call: TRBJ2-1
v_call: TRBV6-5
clone_size: once
cdr3_nt: TGTGCCAGCAGTTTAGGGACTTCCGTTAGCTCCTACAATGAGCAGTTCTTC
cdr3_aa: CASSLGTSVSSYNEQFF

d_call: -
j_call: TRBJ2-2
v_call: TRBV12-3/TRBV12-4
clone_size: few
cdr3_nt: TGTGCCAGCAGAAAACGGATTACCGGGGAGCTGTTTTTT
cdr3_aa: CASRKRITGELFF

d_call: TRBD1
j_call: TRBJ2-3
v_call: TRBV13
clone_size: -
cdr3_nt: TGTGCCAGCAGCTTCGGACAGGGGGTCGCAGATACGCAGTATTTT
cdr3_aa: CASSFGQGVADTQYF

d_call: -
j_call: TRBJ2-2
v_call: TRBV5-1
clone_size: -
cdr3_nt: TGCGCCAGCAGCCAAGGGGTGTGGGAGCTGTTTTTT
cdr3_aa: CASSQGVWELFF

d_call: TRBD1
j_call: TRBJ2-7
v_call: TRBV5-1
clone_size: few
cdr3_nt: TGCGCCAGCAGCTTGGGGAATTTGGACAGGGGACGCGAGCAGTACTTC
cdr3_aa: CASSLGNLDRGREQYF

d_call: -
j_call: TRBJ1-4
v_call: TRBV25-1
clone_size: few
cdr3_nt: TGTGCCAGTCGGTCTAATGAAAAACTGTTTTTT
cdr3_aa: CASRSNEKLFF

d_call: -
j_call: TRBJ1-6
v_call: TRBV25-1
clone_size: -
cdr3_nt: TGTGCCAGCAAAAGGGGGGGCAATTCACCCCTCCACTTT
cdr3_aa: CASKRGGNSPLHF

d_call: TRBD2
j_call: TRBJ2-2
v_call: TRBV6-5
clone_size: many
cdr3_nt: TGTGCCAGCAGTAGACTAGCGGGAGCGGGCACCGGGGAGCTGTTTTTT
cdr3_aa: CASSRLAGAGTGELFF

d_call: -
j_call: TRBJ1-3
v_call: TRBV12-3/TRBV12-4
clone_size: -
cdr3_nt: TGTGCCAGCAGTTCGTTCTTGGGTCCTGGAAACACCATATATTTT
cdr3_aa: CASSSFLGPGNTIYF

d_call: TRBD2
j_call: TRBJ2-3
v_call: TRBV13
clone_size: many
cdr3_nt: TGTGCCAGCAGCCTACCTTCTAGCGGGGTAGGAGATACGCAGTATTTT
cdr3_aa: CASSLPSSGVGDTQYF

d_call: -
j_call: TRBJ2-1
v_call: TRBV21-1
clone_size: -
cdr3_nt: TGTGCCAGGGGGTTTGTGTCGACACCGAAGTACAATGAGCAGTTCTTC
cdr3_aa: CARGFVSTPKYNEQFF

d_call: -
j_call: TRBJ2-5
v_call: TRBV14
clone_size: few
cdr3_nt: TGTGCCAGCAGCCAATTTCCGGGAGCTCGACGAGAGACCCAGTACTTC
cdr3_aa: CASSQFPGARRETQYF

d_call: -
j_call: TRBJ2-5
v_call: TRBV19
clone_size: -
cdr3_nt: TGTGCCAGTAGTATCAGAGGAGAGACCCAGTACTTC
cdr3_aa: CASSIRGETQYF

d_call: TRBD1
j_call: TRBJ1-5
v_call: TRBV12-3/TRBV12-4
clone_size: many
cdr3_nt: TGTGCCAGCAGTTTGGGACAGGGAAGGCAGCCCCAGCATTTT
cdr3_aa: CASSLGQGRQPQHF

d_call: -
j_call: TRBJ1-2
v_call: TRBV10-3
clone_size: -
cdr3_nt: TGTGCCATCAGTGACGGGACCTATGGCTACACCTTC
cdr3_aa: CAISDGTYGYTF

d_call: -
j_call: TRBJ1-1
v_call: TRBV5-1
clone_size: few
cdr3_nt: TGCGCCAGCAGCTTGGTTGGGCAACAAAATGAAGCTTTCTTT
cdr3_aa: CASSLVGQQNEAFF

d_call: TRBD2
j_call: TRBJ2-1
v_call: TRBV5-1
clone_size: few
cdr3_nt: TGCGCCAGCAGCCCGGACCGGGACTACGAGCAGTTCTTC
cdr3_aa: CASSPDRDYEQFF

d_call: TRBD1
j_call: TRBJ1-1
v_call: TRBV27
clone_size: -
cdr3_nt: TGTGCCAGCAGACGGACAGGGTTTCATACATCGAACACTGAAGCTTTCTTT
cdr3_aa: CASRRTGFHTSNTEAFF

d_call: TRBD1
j_call: TRBJ2-3
v_call: TRBV5-8
clone_size: -
cdr3_nt: TGTGCCAGCAGCTTGGAAGGGGGCCGGGGCACAGATACGCAGTATTTT
cdr3_aa: CASSLEGGRGTDTQYF

d_call: -
j_call: TRBJ2-6
v_call: TRBV24-1
clone_size: -
cdr3_nt: TGTGCCACCAGTGGACCTCCTGGGGCCAACGTCCTGACTTTC
cdr3_aa: CATSGPPGANVLTF

d_call: -
j_call: TRBJ2-1
v_call: TRBV9
clone_size: -
cdr3_nt: TGTGCCAGCAGCGTAATGGGGCGCGATGAGCAGTTCTTC
cdr3_aa: CASSVMGRDEQFF

d_call: -
j_call: TRBJ2-1
v_call: TRBV6-1
clone_size: -
cdr3_nt: TGTGCCAGCAGAACTCACACCTTAGGGGCTGCCTACAATGAGCAGTTCTTC
cdr3_aa: CASRTHTLGAAYNEQFF

d_call: -
j_call: TRBJ1-1
v_call: TRBV5-1
clone_size: few
cdr3_nt: TGCGCCAGCAGCTTGGTGGATTTTACTGAAGCTTTCTTT
cdr3_aa: CASSLVDFTEAFF

d_call: TRBD1
j_call: TRBJ2-1
v_call: TRBV7-2
clone_size: few
cdr3_nt: TGTGCCAGCAGCCGCCCCGAGGGACAGGGCGGGCAGTTCTTC
cdr3_aa: CASSRPEGQGGQFF

d_call: -
j_call: TRBJ2-1
v_call: TRBV5-1
clone_size: -
cdr3_nt: TGCGCCAGCTGGCCGGGACAAGACGGGAATGAGCAGTTCTTC
cdr3_aa: CASWPGQDGNEQFF

d_call: -
j_call: TRBJ1-2
v_call: TRBV6-1
clone_size: few
cdr3_nt: TGTGCCAGCAGAACAGGGTGGTATGGCTACACCTTC
cdr3_aa: CASRTGWYGYTF

d_call: TRBD2
j_call: TRBJ2-3
v_call: TRBV7-2
clone_size: few
cdr3_nt: TGTGCCAGCAGCTTACAAGGCGGGACTAGCGGGGGGGCTGGAGATACGCAGTATTTT
cdr3_aa: CASSLQGGTSGGAGDTQYF

d_call: -
j_call: TRBJ2-7
v_call: TRBV12-3/TRBV12-4
clone_size: -
cdr3_nt: TGTGCCAGCAGGGAAACTCAGGGATCCTACGAGCAGTACTTC
cdr3_aa: CASRETQGSYEQYF

d_call: TRBD1
j_call: TRBJ1-2
v_call: TRBV6-1
clone_size: -
cdr3_nt: TGTGCCAGCAGTGAAGCCTCCGGGACAGGGAACTATGGCTACACCTTC
cdr3_aa: CASSEASGTGNYGYTF

d_call: -
j_call: TRBJ2-1
v_call: TRBV9
clone_size: -
cdr3_nt: TGTGCCAGCAGCGTAGAGCCAGCAGCCTACAATGAGCAGTTCTTC
cdr3_aa: CASSVEPAAYNEQFF

d_call: TRBD2
j_call: TRBJ2-3
v_call: TRBV19
clone_size: few
cdr3_nt: TGTGCCAGTAGTATTCGGGCTAGCGGGAGCTTCACAGATACGCAGTATTTT
cdr3_aa: CASSIRASGSFTDTQYF

d_call: TRBD2
j_call: TRBJ2-3
v_call: TRBV7-9
clone_size: -
cdr3_nt: TGTGGTCTTAGGCGGGAGGTCGCAGATACGCAGTATTTT
cdr3_aa: CGLRREVADTQYF

d_call: -
j_call: TRBJ2-3
v_call: TRBV12-3/TRBV12-4
clone_size: few
cdr3_nt: TGTGCCAGCAGTTTAGGACAGGCCAGCACAGATACGCAGTATTTT
cdr3_aa: CASSLGQASTDTQYF

d_call: -
j_call: TRBJ2-1
v_call: TRBV12-3/TRBV12-4
clone_size: many
cdr3_nt: TGTGCCAGCAGTCCGCGGCCTAATGAGCAGTTCTTC
cdr3_aa: CASSPRPNEQFF